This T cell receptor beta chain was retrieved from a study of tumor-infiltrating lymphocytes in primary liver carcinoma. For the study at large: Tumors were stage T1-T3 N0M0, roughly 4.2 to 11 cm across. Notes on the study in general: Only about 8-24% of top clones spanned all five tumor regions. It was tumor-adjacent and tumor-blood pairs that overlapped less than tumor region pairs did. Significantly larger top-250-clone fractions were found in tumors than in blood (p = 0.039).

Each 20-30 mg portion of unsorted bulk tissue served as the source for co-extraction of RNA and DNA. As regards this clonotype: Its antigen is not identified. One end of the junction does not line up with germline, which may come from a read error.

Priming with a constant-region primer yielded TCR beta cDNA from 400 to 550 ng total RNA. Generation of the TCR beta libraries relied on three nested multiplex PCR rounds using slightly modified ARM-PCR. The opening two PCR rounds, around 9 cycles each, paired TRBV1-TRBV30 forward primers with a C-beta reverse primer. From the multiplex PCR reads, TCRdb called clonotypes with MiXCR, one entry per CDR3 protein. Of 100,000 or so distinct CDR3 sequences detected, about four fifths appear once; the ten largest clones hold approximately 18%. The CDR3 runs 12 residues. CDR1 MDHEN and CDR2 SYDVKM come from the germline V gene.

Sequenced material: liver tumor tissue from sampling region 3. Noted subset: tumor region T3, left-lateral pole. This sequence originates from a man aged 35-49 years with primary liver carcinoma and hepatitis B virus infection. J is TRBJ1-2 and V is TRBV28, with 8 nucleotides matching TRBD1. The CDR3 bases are TGTGCCACCGCGGACAGGGCCTATGGCCACACCTTC. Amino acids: CATADRAYGHTF.